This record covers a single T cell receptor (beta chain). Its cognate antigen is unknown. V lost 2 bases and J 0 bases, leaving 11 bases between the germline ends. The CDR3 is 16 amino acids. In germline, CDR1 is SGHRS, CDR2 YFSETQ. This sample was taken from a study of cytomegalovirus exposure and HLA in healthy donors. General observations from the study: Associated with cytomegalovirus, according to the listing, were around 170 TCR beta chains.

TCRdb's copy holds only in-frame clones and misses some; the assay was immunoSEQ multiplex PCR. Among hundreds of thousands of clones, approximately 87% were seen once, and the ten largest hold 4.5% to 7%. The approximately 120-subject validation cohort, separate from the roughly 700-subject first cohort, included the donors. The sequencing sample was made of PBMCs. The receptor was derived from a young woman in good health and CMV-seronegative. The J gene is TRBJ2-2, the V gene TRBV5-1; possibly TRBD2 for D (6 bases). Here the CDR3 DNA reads TGCGCCAGCAGCTTCGGGCTAGCGACGAACACCGGGGAGCTGTTTTTT. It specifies CASSFGLATNTGELFF. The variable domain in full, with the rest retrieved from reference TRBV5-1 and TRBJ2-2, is KAGVTQTPRYLIKTRGQQVTLSCSPISGHRSVSWYQQTPGQGLQFLFEYFSETQRNKGNFPGRFSGRQFSNSRSEMNVSTLELGDSALYLCASSFGLATNTGELFFGEGSRLTVL.